The 17 T cell receptor beta chains below come from one sample, sequenced in a study of T cells after yellow fever vaccination. One entry per CDR3 protein, called by TCRdb with MiXCR from the 5' RACE reads. Among around 310,000 distinct CDR3 sequences listed, roughly 3.5% were seen once. Specimen: PBMCs, collected on the day of the yellow fever booster vaccination. Every receptor here comes from a young man who received the YFV17D yellow fever vaccine.

This clonotype came up many times. The chain uses TRBV5-5 and TRBJ2-3; D is undetermined. The germline gives CDR1 SGHKS, CDR2 YYEKEE (reference sequence). The CDR3 extends over 12 amino acids. Trimming removed 4 bases at V and 6 bases at J, with 9 bases between. The CDR3 protein is CASSPLRDTQYF. The CDR3 DNA sequence: TGTGCCAGCAGCCCGTTGAGGGATACGCAGTATTTT. Full variable domain (missing parts from reference TRBV5-5 and TRBJ2-3): DAGVTQSPTHLIKTRGQQVTLRCSPISGHKSVSWYQQVLGQGPQFIFQYYEKEERGRGNFPDRFSARQFPNYSSELNVNALLLGDSALYLCASSPLRDTQYFGPGTRLTVL.

This clonotype has only a few counts. The chain is built from TRBV15 and TRBJ2-7; D is undetermined. The germline CDR1 and CDR2 sequences are LNHNV and YYDKDF (reference sequence). The germline V and J ends were trimmed by 1 base and 4 bases, with 5 bases remaining between them. The length of the CDR3 is 12 residues. The CDR3 loop is CATSRGPYEQYF. CDR3 DNA sequence: TGTGCCACCAGCAGAGGGCCATACGAGCAGTACTTC. Supplemented by reference TRBV15 and TRBJ2-7, the full variable domain reads DAMVIQNPRYQVTQFGKPVTLSCSQTLNHNVMYWYQQKSSQAPKLLFHYYDKDFNNEADTPDNFQSRRPNTSFCFLDIRSPGLGDTAMYLCATSRGPYEQYFGPGTRLTVT.

This clonotype was counted between two and nine times. The chain combines TRBV6-5 with TRBJ2-3; 11 bases map to TRBD2. Trimming removed 2 bases from V and 3 bases from J; junction bases left unmatched: 7. The CDR3 is 17 residues long. Germline values: CDR1 MNHEY, CDR2 SVGAGI. The DNA for the CDR3 is TGTGCCAGCAGTTACACCCCTAGCGGGGGGCTTACAGATACGCAGTATTTT. It codes for CASSYTPSGGLTDTQYF.

This clonotype was picked up many times. The rearrangement uses TRBV5-1 and TRBJ2-7, with TRBD2 identical over 11 bases. Germline CDR1 and CDR2: SGHRS and YFSETQ. V lost 3 bases to trimming and J lost 2 bases; unmatched junction nucleotides: 4. The CDR3 runs 15 residues. The CDR3 reads CASSSGTSGAYEQYV. The DNA for the CDR3 is TGCGCCAGCAGCTCCGGGACTAGCGGAGCCTACGAGCAGTACGTC.

This clonotype has only a few counts. The V call is TRBV7-3, the J call TRBJ2-7; 7 nucleotides match TRBD1. The CDR3 sequence is 24 residues long. J gave up 2 bases and V 4 bases, and 35 bases lay outside the gene matches. CDR1 and CDR2 from the germline V gene are SGHTA and FQGTGA. Here the CDR3 DNA reads TGTGCCAGCAGCTATTACCCTTATCCGGGACAGCCTTCGATAGAGTCAACAATAACCTACGAGCAGTACGTC. This codes for CASSYYPYPGQPSIESTITYEQYV.

In this sample, this clonotype turned up a few times. The genes are TRBV27 and TRBJ1-1; tentatively, D is TRBD1 (6 bases). CDR3 length equals 14 residues. With 5 bases removed from V and 0 bases from J, the gap between germline ends came to 10 bases. Germline lookup yields CDR1 MNHEY and CDR2 SMNVEV (reference sequence). The CDR3 nucleotides read TGTGCCAGCAGTCTGGGGGCGGTGAACACTGAAGCTTTCTTT. Translating it yields CASSLGAVNTEAFF.

The rearrangement links TRBV28 to TRBJ1-2; no definite D call. Deletions cut 7 bases from V and 5 bases from J, with 17 bases between. The CDR3 is 14 amino acids. The germline CDR1 and CDR2 sequences are MDHEN and SYDVKM. CDR3 region: CASIEGPMNYGYTF. As DNA, the CDR3 is TGTGCCAGCATCGAGGGCCCCATGAATTATGGCTACACCTTC.

The chain joins TRBV12-3 or TRBV12-4 to TRBJ1-1; tentatively, D is TRBD1 (6 bases). V was pared by 3 bases and J by 5 bases, with 13 bases between. There are 14 residues in the CDR3. The CDR3 nucleotides are TGTGCCAGCAGTTTGGTCGACAGGCGGACTGAAGCTTTCTTT. Translating it yields CASSLVDRRTEAFF.

This clonotype was recorded a few times. A much larger clone differs by one base, so this may be a read error. This chain connects TRBV5-1 to TRBJ2-2; 11 nucleotides line up with TRBD2. This CDR3 contains 18 residues. CDR1 SGHRS and CDR2 YFSETQ come from the germline V gene. CDR3 sequence reads: CASSPYTGLAGDSGELIF. CDR3 in DNA: TGCGCCAGCAGCCCATACACTGGACTAGCGGGCGACTCCGGGGAGCTGATTTTT. The full variable domain, in which reference TRBV5-1 and TRBJ2-2 provide the parts outside the CDR3, is KAGVTQTPRYLIKTRGQQVTLSCSPISGHRSVSWYQQTPGQGLQFLFEYFSETQRNKGNFPGRFSGRQFSNSRSEMNVSTLELGDSALYLCASSPYTGLAGDSGELIFGEGSRLTVL.

This clonotype has at least ten counts. The J gene is TRBJ2-5, the V gene TRBV24-1; 8 bases line up with TRBD2. The CDR3 totals 15 residues. Looked up from germline, CDR1 is KGHDR and CDR2 is SFDVKD. J gave up 1 base and V 5 bases, and 5 bases lay outside the gene matches. This CDR3 is CATSARGGFQETQYF. DNA for the CDR3: TGTGCCACCAGTGCTCGCGGGGGGTTCCAAGAGACCCAGTACTTC.

This clonotype was detected only a few times. The chain combines TRBV18 with TRBJ1-1; 9 nucleotides match TRBD1. The CDR3 loop spans 16 amino acids. The ends lost 5 bases at V and 0 bases at J; junction bases unmatched: 7. CDR1 is KGHSH, CDR2 LQKENI, per germline. CDR3 protein: CASSAGTGSMNTEAFF. In DNA, the CDR3 is TGTGCCAGCTCAGCAGGGACAGGGAGCATGAACACTGAAGCTTTCTTT. Complete variable domain (other parts from reference TRBV18 and TRBJ1-1): NAGVMQNPRHLVRRRGQEARLRCSPMKGHSHVYWYRQLPEEGLKFMVYLQKENIIDESGMPKERFSAEFPKEGPSILRIQQVVRGDSAAYFCASSAGTGSMNTEAFFGQGTRLTVV.

This clonotype showed up many times. The chain employs TRBV20-1 and TRBJ2-1; TRBD2 matches 9 bases. The V gene end was trimmed by 1 base and the J gene end by 0 bases; junction bases not matched to a gene: 10. Germline CDR1 is DFQATT and CDR2 is SNEGSKA (reference sequence). The CDR3 loop spans 18 amino acids. This CDR3 reads CSARGILAGGISYNEQFF. The CDR3 nucleotides read TGCAGTGCTAGAGGTATACTAGCGGGTGGGATCTCCTACAATGAGCAGTTCTTC.

The sample holds many counts of this clonotype. The rearrangement uses TRBV5-5 and TRBJ2-2; 8 nucleotides line up with TRBD2. CDR1 and CDR2 (germline): SGHKS, YYEKEE (reference sequence). The CDR3 is 18 residues long. After removal of 0 bases from V and 2 bases from J, the junction contained 9 bases not matched to a gene. The CDR3 protein is CASSLAPTSGTNTGELFF. CDR3 sequence (DNA): TGTGCCAGCAGCTTGGCCCCAACTAGCGGTACCAACACCGGGGAGCTGTTTTTT.

The J gene is TRBJ2-1, the V gene TRBV19, with 9 bases identical to TRBD2. The V segment lost 6 bases and the J segment 2 bases; nucleotides outside the gene matches: 2. The CDR3 has 14 residues. Germline-derived CDR1 and CDR2 are LNHDA and SQIVND (reference sequence). The DNA for the CDR3 is TGTGCCAGTAGAGTAGCGGGGGCCTACAATGAGCAGTTCTTC. This gives the protein CASRVAGAYNEQFF.

This clonotype came up a few times. V usage is TRBV12-3 or TRBV12-4 and J usage is TRBJ1-2, with 7 bases fitting TRBD1. CDR3 size: 13 residues. J gave up 8 bases and V 6 bases, and 9 bases lay outside the gene matches. The chain's CDR3 is CASSRGQAGGYTF. CDR3 bases: TGTGCCAGCAGCCGCGGACAGGCGGGCGGCTACACCTTC.

There are a few counts of this clonotype. The genes are TRBV12-3 or TRBV12-4 and TRBJ1-3; TRBD1 agrees at 7 bases. After removal of 6 bases from V and 0 bases from J, the junction contained 5 bases not matched to a gene. CDR3 length: 15 amino acids. CDR3 nucleotide sequence: TGTGCCAGCAGGCGGGGGACAGCCTCTGGAAACACCATATATTTT. Its translation: CASRRGTASGNTIYF.

This clonotype was counted at least ten times. The V call is TRBV20-1, the J call TRBJ1-2, with D hard to call. V lost 3 bases, J lost 7 bases, and 6 bases lay in between. CDR3 length: 10 amino acids. CDR1 is DFQATT, CDR2 SNEGSKA, per germline (reference sequence). CDR3 loop: CSASRTGYTF. CDR3 sequence (DNA): TGCAGTGCTAGTCGGACTGGCTACACCTTC.